Listed here are 30 T cell receptor beta chains from one sample, sequenced in a study of T-cell reconstitution after alpha-beta-depleted transplantation in children. This sample's TCRbeta library carried unique molecular identifier barcodes. TCRdb passed the PCR reads through MiXCR, listing each CDR3 protein once. This sample has 200,000 or so distinct CDR3 sequences, with roughly 6.3% found just once. Source: PBMCs, taken before TCRalphabeta/CD19-depleted stem cell transplant. These receptors came from a girl less than two years old with combined immunodeficiency, due to receive a stem cell transplant.

This clonotype came up many times. This rearrangement joins TRBV6-2 or TRBV6-3 to TRBJ1-2, with 9 nucleotides matching TRBD1. Germline lookup yields CDR1 MNHEY and CDR2 SVGEGT. With 6 bases clipped from V and 8 bases from J, the junction kept 13 bases outside the gene matches. The CDR3 is made up of 15 amino acids. CDR3 sequence reads: CASRLLDRGYNGYTF. Written as DNA, the CDR3 is TGTGCCAGCAGACTGTTGGACAGGGGTTATAACGGCTACACCTTC.

In this sample, this clonotype turned up many times. The chain carries TRBV28 and TRBJ2-7; 7 bases line up with TRBD2. The CDR3 totals 17 residues. V lost 6 bases to trimming and J lost 1 base; unmatched junction nucleotides: 15. Germline values: CDR1 MDHEN, CDR2 SYDVKM. CDR3 DNA: TGTGCCAGCAGCTACCAATCACCGCCGGGACTATCCTACGAGCAGTACTTC. Its protein product is CASSYQSPPGLSYEQYF.

Notes on this clonotype: This may come from a read error, since a much larger clone is one base off. The CDR3 does not close with the conserved phenylalanine or tryptophan, likely indicating a read error. J is TRBJ2-7 and V is TRBV2, with 8 bases aligning to TRBD2. CDR1 is SNHLY and CDR2 is FYNNEI in the germline V gene. This CDR3 contains 12 residues. Unmatched junction bases numbered 0, after V lost 6 bases and J lost 2 bases. The CDR3 sequence is CASRTSAYEQYC. In DNA, the CDR3 is TGTGCCAGCAGGACTAGCGCCTACGAGCAGTACTGC.

The sample holds many counts of this clonotype. The chain joins TRBV4-2 to TRBJ2-1, with TRBD1 identical over 8 bases. Germline V gene data show CDR1 as LGHNA and CDR2 as YNFKEQ. This CDR3 region has 15 residues. V lost 0 bases, J lost 4 bases, and 2 bases stayed unmatched. The DNA of the CDR3 is TGTGCCAGCAGCCAAGACAGGGGGCCGTACAATGAGCAGTTCTTC. Translated: CASSQDRGPYNEQFF.

This clonotype was found many times. The chain recombines TRBV4-1 with TRBJ2-2; TRBD1 might be the D (6 bases). CDR3 size: 17 residues. V lost 4 bases to trimming and J lost 1 base, with 16 bases between them. The germline CDR1 and CDR2 sequences are MGHRA and YSYEKL. CDR3 residues: CASSRDTQGWNTGELFF. As DNA, the CDR3 is TGCGCCAGCAGCCGTGACACACAGGGATGGAACACCGGGGAGCTGTTTTTT.

In this sample, this clonotype turned up once. The chain links TRBV14 to TRBJ1-1, with 7 bases identical to TRBD1. Germline V gene lookup returns CDR1 SGHDN and CDR2 FVKESK. This CDR3 region has 14 residues. With 3 bases clipped from V and 5 bases from J, the junction kept 6 bases outside the gene matches. The CDR3 bases are TGTGCCAGCAGCCATGGAGGGGGCGGGACTGAAGCTTTCTTT. Amino acid sequence: CASSHGGGGTEAFF.

V and J are TRBV15 and TRBJ2-5; D call uncertain. V gave up 6 bases and J gave up 3 bases, with 14 bases separating them. CDR3 length: 14 residues. Germline-derived CDR1 and CDR2 are LNHNV and YYDKDF (reference sequence). The CDR3 DNA follows: TGTGCCACCAGAAGCGACCAACCGAAAGAGACCCAGTACTTC. Translating it yields CATRSDQPKETQYF. The entire variable domain, with the rest obtained from reference TRBV15 and TRBJ2-5, is as follows: DAMVIQNPRYQVTQFGKPVTLSCSQTLNHNVMYWYQQKSSQAPKLLFHYYDKDFNNEADTPDNFQSRRPNTSFCFLDIRSPGLGDTAMYLCATRSDQPKETQYFGPGTRLLVL.

The table lists this clonotype with many counts. The chain couples TRBV20-1 to TRBJ2-7; 10 nucleotides align to TRBD2. The CDR3 is 13 residues long. The germline V gene has CDR1 DFQATT and CDR2 SNEGSKA (reference sequence). V dropped 6 bases and J dropped 5; count of bases not matched to a gene: 7. Written as DNA, the CDR3 is TGCAGTGCAACTAGCGGGATAAGGAACGAGCAGTACTTC. Protein product: CSATSGIRNEQYF.

This clonotype occurred many times. The CDR3 reads CASSSSPLRETQYF. The CDR3 region has the DNA TGTGCCAGCAGCTCGTCACCCTTGCGAGAGACCCAGTACTTC. This chain connects TRBV13 to TRBJ2-5, with D unresolved. CDR3 length equals 14 residues. V lost 4 bases, J lost 4 bases, and 13 bases lay in between. Germline assignment: CDR1 PRHDT and CDR2 FYEKMQ (reference sequence).

In its sample, this clonotype was seen many times. The rearrangement links TRBV7-2 to TRBJ2-7; TRBD2 agrees at 10 bases. CDR3 length equals 15 residues. Germline trimming cut 3 bases from V and 7 bases from J; bases unmatched to any gene: 9. Germline loops: CDR1 SGHTA, CDR2 FQGNSA. The DNA for the CDR3 is TGTGCCAGCAGCTTCTCTAGCGGGAGCATAGGAGAGCAGTACTTC. It codes for CASSFSSGSIGEQYF.

This clonotype came up many times. V and J are TRBV29-1 and TRBJ2-7, with a weak D call TRBD1 (6 bases). The CDR3 totals 14 residues. The V end was cut by 1 base, the J end by 7 bases, with 17 bases between. Germline CDR1 and CDR2: SQVTM and ANQGSEA. The CDR3 nucleotides read TGCAGCGTTGAAGTCGGTTCAGGGGCTAATGAGCAGTACTTC. As protein: CSVEVGSGANEQYF.

At least ten counts were recorded for this clonotype. The chain carries TRBV7-2 and TRBJ2-3; D perhaps matches TRBD1 (5 bases). There are 14 residues in the CDR3. Germline lookup yields CDR1 SGHTA and CDR2 FQGNSA. The V end was cut by 7 bases, the J end by 5 bases, with 16 bases between. The CDR3 DNA reads as TGTGCCAGCACCCTTCCTCAAAGGGGAGATACGCAGTATTTT. Translated, it gives CASTLPQRGDTQYF.

This clonotype counts as medium-sized. The CDR3 DNA sequence: TGCAGCGTTGTCGCGGGAGGCGAGCAGTTCTTC. Protein product: CSVVAGGEQFF. This chain connects TRBV29-1 to TRBJ2-1; 8 positions agree with TRBD2. The CDR3 spans 11 residues. Looked up from germline, CDR1 is SQVTM and CDR2 is ANQGSEA. Unmatched junction bases numbered 3, after V lost 4 bases and J lost 10 bases.

This clonotype occurred many times. The rearrangement links TRBV3-1 to TRBJ2-1, with D perhaps matching TRBD1 (7 bases). This CDR3 has 12 amino acids. The V end lost 6 bases, the J end lost 9 bases, and 12 bases lay between the germline ends. Germline V gene sequence: CDR1 LGHDT, CDR2 YNNKEL (reference sequence). The CDR3 nucleotides are TGTGCCAGCAGACTGCAGGGGGGTGAGCAGTTCTTC. Protein sequence: CASRLQGGEQFF.

This clonotype was seen ten or more times. The rearrangement uses TRBV3-1 and TRBJ2-3, with 8 nucleotides matching TRBD2. From germline, CDR1 is LGHDT and CDR2 YNNKEL (reference sequence). V shed 8 bases, J shed 1 base, and the junction held 11 bases outside the gene matches. The CDR3 has 16 residues. The CDR3 here is CASGHMMTSGTDTQYF. The CDR3 DNA sequence: TGTGCCAGCGGTCATATGATGACTAGCGGCACAGATACGCAGTATTTT.

At least ten counts were recorded for this clonotype. V usage is TRBV28 and J usage is TRBJ2-4; a possible D gene is TRBD1 (6 bases). CDR3 size: 13 residues. Germline CDR1 is MDHEN and CDR2 is SYDVKM. The germline V and J ends were trimmed by 5 bases and 2 bases, with 7 bases remaining between them. DNA of the CDR3: TGTGCCAGCAGTGGGGGCCCCAAAAACATTCAGTACTTC. Its protein is CASSGGPKNIQYF. Drawing the rest from reference TRBV28 and TRBJ2-4, the complete variable domain is DVKVTQSSRYLVKRTGEKVFLECVQDMDHENMFWYRQDPGLGLRLIYFSYDVKMKEKGDIPEGYSVSREKKERFSLILESASTNQTSMYLCASSGGPKNIQYFGAGTRLSVL.

This clonotype was counted at least ten times. The CDR3 sequence is CSGQGDRNYNEQFF. CDR3 nucleotide sequence: TGCAGTGGACAAGGGGACAGAAACTACAATGAGCAGTTCTTC. This chain uses TRBV20-1 with TRBJ2-1; 7 bases line up with TRBD1. This CDR3 contains 14 residues. The germline V gene encodes CDR1 DFQATT and CDR2 SNEGSKA (reference sequence). The junction had 9 bases not matched to a gene; V was cut back by 7 bases and J by 3 bases.

This clonotype was recorded at least ten times. The chain employs TRBV20-1 and TRBJ2-5; TRBD2 matches at 9 bases. This CDR3 region has 16 residues. CDR1 and CDR2 (germline): DFQATT, SNEGSKA (reference sequence). V shed 2 bases and J 5 bases; nucleotides not matched to a gene: 12. The CDR3 is CSARPFRGTSWETQYF. CDR3 bases: TGCAGTGCTAGACCGTTTCGAGGGACTAGCTGGGAGACCCAGTACTTC.

In this sample, this clonotype turned up many times. The rearrangement uses TRBV2 and TRBJ2-1; 9 bases fit TRBD2. After removal of 2 bases from V and 2 bases from J, the junction contained 7 bases not matched to a gene. The CDR3 loop spans 17 amino acids. Germline assignment: CDR1 SNHLY and CDR2 FYNNEI. CDR3 bases: TGTGCCAGCAGTGAAAGTAGCGGGAGTATTCCCTACAATGAGCAGTTCTTC. This encodes CASSESSGSIPYNEQFF.

J is TRBJ1-5 and V is TRBV7-8; 8 bases are shared with TRBD1. The CDR3 extends over 19 amino acids. V was clipped by 2 bases and J by 0 bases; unmatched bases: 12. Germline CDR1 reads SGHVS; CDR2 reads FQNEAQ. The CDR3 nucleotides read TGTGCCAGCAGCTTACTCGGGTCAGGGGGCCCCCTTAGCAATCAGCCCCAGCATTTT. Translated, it gives CASSLLGSGGPLSNQPQHF.

This clonotype appeared many times. The junction and the germline gene differ at one end; a read error may be behind it. The V gene is TRBV7-9, the J gene TRBJ2-3; D unresolved. CDR1 SEHNR and CDR2 FQNEAQ come from the germline V gene (reference sequence). This CDR3 comprises 10 residues. The CDR3 region is CASSLADPRF. The CDR3 nucleotides read TGTGCCAGCAGCTTAGCGGACCCCAGATTT.

In its sample, this clonotype was seen many times. The rearrangement uses TRBV29-1 and TRBJ2-7; 12 nucleotides agree with TRBD2. V shed 4 bases and J 6 bases; nucleotides not matched to a gene: 7. Looked up from germline, CDR1 is SQVTM and CDR2 is ANQGSEA. CDR3 length equals 14 residues. DNA of the CDR3: TGCAGCGTTGGAGGGACTAGCGGGTTTCCCGAGCAGTACTTC. This codes for CSVGGTSGFPEQYF.

This clonotype was detected many times. The rearrangement uses TRBV7-9 and TRBJ2-3; D is perhaps TRBD2 (5 bases). With 4 bases removed from V and 6 bases from J, the gap between germline ends came to 14 bases. The CDR3 spans 14 residues. Germline assignment: CDR1 SEHNR and CDR2 FQNEAQ (reference sequence). CDR3 sequence: CASSSGVKGDTQYF. The CDR3 DNA is TGTGCCAGCAGCTCCGGGGTGAAAGGGGATACGCAGTATTTT.

This sequence joins TRBV11-1 and TRBJ2-7, with D unclear. V was trimmed by 4 bases and J by 0 bases, leaving 10 bases between them. The CDR3 extends over 14 amino acids. Germline CDR1 is SGHAT and CDR2 is FQDESV (reference sequence). The CDR3 DNA is TGTGCCAGCAGCTCAGACGTTCACTCCTACGAGCAGTACTTC. This translates into CASSSDVHSYEQYF.

Many counts were recorded for this clonotype. This rearrangement joins TRBV3-1 to TRBJ2-3; D possibly corresponds to TRBD2 (5 bases). V was clipped by 0 bases and J by 7 bases, with 17 bases between them. The germline gives CDR1 LGHDT, CDR2 YNNKEL (reference sequence). This CDR3 region has 16 residues. The CDR3 spells CASSQDPLAVGNTQYF. DNA for the CDR3: TGTGCCAGCAGCCAAGATCCCCTAGCTGTGGGGAATACGCAGTATTTT.

This clonotype was seen ten or more times. J is TRBJ2-4 and V is TRBV28; tentatively, D is TRBD1 (6 bases). There are 16 residues in the CDR3. With 1 base removed from V and 0 bases from J, the gap between germline ends came to 10 bases. Germline loops: CDR1 MDHEN, CDR2 SYDVKM. The CDR3 DNA reads TGTGCCAGCAGTTTATATGCAGGGGTAGCCAAAAACATTCAGTACTTC. Translated, it gives CASSLYAGVAKNIQYF.

This clonotype was seen ten or more times. This chain links TRBV24-1 with TRBJ2-1, with D perhaps TRBD1 (6 bases). Germline V gene lookup returns CDR1 KGHDR and CDR2 SFDVKD. V was trimmed by 4 bases and J by 5 bases, leaving 17 bases between them. This CDR3 has 16 residues. The CDR3 nucleotides are TGTGCCACCAGTGACCCACAGGGCTATTTGGACAATGAGCAGTTCTTC. Protein sequence: CATSDPQGYLDNEQFF.

In this sample, this clonotype turned up a few times. CDR3: CASSHVFGTGRRNYGYTF. The CDR3 DNA reads as TGCGCCAGCAGCCACGTCTTTGGGACAGGGCGTCGTAACTATGGCTACACCTTC. The chain carries TRBV4-1 and TRBJ1-2; 9 bases agree with TRBD1. V shed 3 bases, J shed 1 base, and the junction held 12 bases outside the gene matches. The CDR3 spans 18 residues. CDR1 MGHRA and CDR2 YSYEKL come from the germline V gene.

Many counts were recorded for this clonotype. The rearrangement links TRBV4-2 to TRBJ2-7; TRBD1 aligns across 11 bases. Germline loops: CDR1 LGHNA, CDR2 YNFKEQ. CDR3 length: 16 residues. Germline trimming cut 0 bases from V and 1 base from J; bases unmatched to any gene: 2. The CDR3 bases are TGTGCCAGCAGCCAAGAAGGGACAGGGGGTTCCTACGAGCAGTACTTC. Its protein is CASSQEGTGGSYEQYF.

There are many counts of this clonotype. The chain uses TRBV12-3 or TRBV12-4 and TRBJ2-7; the D gene is possibly TRBD2 (6 bases). Trimming shortened V by 6 bases and J by 7 bases, and 19 bases separated the two germline ends. The length of the CDR3 is 14 residues. This CDR3 reads CASRAGTPPWEQYF. CDR3 DNA sequence: TGTGCCAGCAGGGCCGGGACTCCACCTTGGGAGCAGTACTTC.